One and the same sample provided the 9 T cell receptor beta chains below, sequenced in a study of T cell responses to AZD1222 COVID-19 vaccine. The table came from immunoSEQ multiplex PCR; TCRdb's copy has only in-frame clones and leaves some out. The repertoire has 110,000 to 150,000 clones, 90% to 95% of them found once; the top ten carry less than 15%. The sample here was peripheral blood, taken after recovery from COVID-19. All receptors derive from an adult who had recovered from COVID-19.

The chain joins TRBV24-1 to TRBJ2-5, with TRBD1 identical over 7 bases. Germline assignment: CDR1 KGHDR and CDR2 SFDVKD. V dropped 3 bases and J dropped 3; count of bases not matched to a gene: 6. CDR3 size: 15 residues. This chain's CDR3 is CATSDDRALEETQYF. CDR3 DNA sequence: TGTGCCACCAGTGATGACAGGGCCCTAGAAGAGACCCAGTACTTC.

The chain employs TRBV24-1 and TRBJ1-4, with TRBD1 identical over 9 bases. From germline, CDR1 is KGHDR and CDR2 SFDVKD. V was pared by 4 bases and J by 5 bases, with 4 bases of the junction left unmatched. CDR3 length: 15 residues. The DNA for the CDR3 is TGTGCCACCAGTGACCCGGGACAGGGCAATGAAAAACTGTTTTTT. Translating it yields CATSDPGQGNEKLFF.

V usage is TRBV6-2 or TRBV6-3 and J usage is TRBJ2-7, with D unclear. V was trimmed by 2 bases and J by 2 bases, leaving 4 bases between them. The CDR3 is made up of 12 amino acids. The germline V gene has CDR1 MNHEY and CDR2 SVGEGT. The CDR3 loop is CASSYLPYEQYF. CDR3 DNA sequence: TGTGCCAGCAGTTACCTTCCCTACGAGCAGTACTTC.

The rearrangement joins TRBV7-9 to TRBJ2-1; unclear D gene. In germline, CDR1 is SEHNR, CDR2 FQNEAQ (reference sequence). The germline V and J ends were trimmed by 1 base and 8 bases, with 15 bases remaining between them. The CDR3 spans 15 residues. The CDR3 sequence: CASSLGGRQADEQFF. The CDR3 bases are TGTGCCAGCAGCTTAGGTGGCAGGCAAGCTGATGAGCAGTTCTTC.

The chain employs TRBV6-5 and TRBJ2-2; D might be TRBD2 (5 bases). Trimming took off 3 bases at V and 3 bases at J, with 14 bases between the two ends. Germline CDR1 and CDR2: MNHEY and SVGAGI. The CDR3 spans 16 residues. The CDR3 DNA follows: TGTGCCAGCAGTTATGAGGGCACCGGGGACACCGGGGAGCTGTTTTTT. Protein: CASSYEGTGDTGELFF.

CDR3 nucleotide sequence: TGTGCCAGCAGCTCCAACCCGGGTGGTCTCGGCGAGCAGTACTTC. Protein product: CASSSNPGGLGEQYF. The chain employs TRBV11-2 and TRBJ2-7, with D unclear. With 4 bases removed from V and 6 bases from J, the gap between germline ends came to 19 bases. Germline V gene lookup returns CDR1 SGHAT and CDR2 FQNNGV. The CDR3 spans 15 residues.

This rearrangement joins TRBV6-5 to TRBJ2-7; D may be TRBD1 (7 bases). V gave up 2 bases and J gave up 7 bases, with 15 bases separating them. This CDR3 has 14 amino acids. The V gene's germline CDR1 is MNHEY and CDR2 SVGAGI. The CDR3 region has the DNA TGTGCCAGCAGTTACGCGGAGGGACAGCCTGAGCAGTACTTC. Protein product: CASSYAEGQPEQYF.

This sequence joins TRBV15 and TRBJ2-5, with D perhaps matching TRBD2 (6 bases). This CDR3 is 18 amino acids long. Germline loops: CDR1 LNHNV, CDR2 YYDKDF (reference sequence). The V gene lost 0 bases and the J gene lost 5 bases, with 22 bases spanning the gap. The CDR3 loop reads CATSREGWEDPRRETQYF. CDR3 coding DNA: TGTGCCACCAGCAGAGAGGGGTGGGAGGACCCTCGGAGGGAGACCCAGTACTTC.

This chain joins TRBV5-1 and TRBJ2-7; TRBD1 matches at 11 bases. The V gene's germline CDR1 is SGHRS and CDR2 YFSETQ. Unmatched junction bases numbered 5, after V lost 4 bases and J lost 2 bases. The CDR3 is 15 residues long. In nucleotides, the CDR3 is TGCGCCAGCAGCCCGGACAGGGGGCCGACCTACGAGCAGTACTTC. As protein: CASSPDRGPTYEQYF.